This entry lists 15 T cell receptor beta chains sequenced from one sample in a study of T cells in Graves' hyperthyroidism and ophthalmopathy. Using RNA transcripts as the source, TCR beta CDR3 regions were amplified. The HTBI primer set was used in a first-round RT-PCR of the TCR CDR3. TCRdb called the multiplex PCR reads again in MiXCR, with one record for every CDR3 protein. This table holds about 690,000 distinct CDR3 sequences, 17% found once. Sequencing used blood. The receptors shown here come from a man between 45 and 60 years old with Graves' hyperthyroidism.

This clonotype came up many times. The CDR3 DNA sequence: TGTGCCAGCAGCTTTGGGACAGCCACGACCTACGAGCAGTACTTC. This encodes CASSFGTATTYEQYF. The chain joins TRBV7-2 to TRBJ2-7; 7 nucleotides line up with TRBD1. CDR3 length: 15 residues. Germline CDR1 reads SGHTA; CDR2 reads FQGNSA. Trimming at V came to 3 bases and at J to 2 bases, leaving 7 bases not matched to a gene.

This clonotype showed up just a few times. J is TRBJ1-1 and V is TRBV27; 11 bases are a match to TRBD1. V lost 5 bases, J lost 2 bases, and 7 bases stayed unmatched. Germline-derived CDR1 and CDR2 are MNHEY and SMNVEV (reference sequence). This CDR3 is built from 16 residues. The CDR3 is CASSPTGQGVNTEAFF. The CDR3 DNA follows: TGTGCCAGCAGTCCCACGGGACAGGGGGTTAACACTGAAGCTTTCTTT.

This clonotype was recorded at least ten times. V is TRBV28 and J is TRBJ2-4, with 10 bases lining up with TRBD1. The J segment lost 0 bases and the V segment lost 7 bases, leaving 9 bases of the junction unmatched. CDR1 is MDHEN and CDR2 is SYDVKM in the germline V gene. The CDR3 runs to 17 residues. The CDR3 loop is CASTSGQGPLAKNIQYF. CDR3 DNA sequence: TGTGCCAGCACCTCGGGACAGGGGCCCTTAGCCAAAAACATTCAGTACTTC.

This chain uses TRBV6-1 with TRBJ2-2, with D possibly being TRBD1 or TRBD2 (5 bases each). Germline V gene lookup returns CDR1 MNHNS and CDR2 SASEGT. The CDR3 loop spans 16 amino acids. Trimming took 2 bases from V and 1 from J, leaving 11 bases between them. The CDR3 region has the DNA TGTGCCAGCAGTGAAACCGGGACGGGGAACACCGGGGAGCTGTTTTTT. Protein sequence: CASSETGTGNTGELFF.

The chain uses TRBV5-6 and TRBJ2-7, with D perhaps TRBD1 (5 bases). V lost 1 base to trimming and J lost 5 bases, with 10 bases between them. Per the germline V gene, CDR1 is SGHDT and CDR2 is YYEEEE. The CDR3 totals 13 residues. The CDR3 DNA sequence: TGTGCCAGCAGCTTGCAGGGTCACGACGAGCAGTACTTC. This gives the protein CASSLQGHDEQYF.

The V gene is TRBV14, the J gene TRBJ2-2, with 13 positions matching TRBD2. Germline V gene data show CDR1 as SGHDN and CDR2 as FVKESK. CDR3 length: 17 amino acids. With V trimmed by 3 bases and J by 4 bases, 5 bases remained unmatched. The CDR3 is CASSHRLAGGGTGELFF. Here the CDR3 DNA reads TGTGCCAGCAGCCATCGACTAGCGGGAGGCGGCACCGGGGAGCTGTTTTTT.

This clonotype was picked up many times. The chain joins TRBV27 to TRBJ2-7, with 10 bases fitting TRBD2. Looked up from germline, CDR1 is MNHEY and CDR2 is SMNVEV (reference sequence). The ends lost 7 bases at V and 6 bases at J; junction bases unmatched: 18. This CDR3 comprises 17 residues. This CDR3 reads CASTTVQREGQRSEQYF. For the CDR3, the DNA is TGTGCCAGCACTACCGTGCAGCGGGAGGGCCAACGAAGCGAGCAGTACTTC.

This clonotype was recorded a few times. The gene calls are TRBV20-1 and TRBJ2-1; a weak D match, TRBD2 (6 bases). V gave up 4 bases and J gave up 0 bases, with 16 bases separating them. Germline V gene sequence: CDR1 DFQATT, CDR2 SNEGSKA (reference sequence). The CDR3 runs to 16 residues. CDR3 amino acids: CSATSLGGASYNEQFF. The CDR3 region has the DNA TGCAGTGCTACCTCTCTGGGGGGAGCCTCCTACAATGAGCAGTTCTTC.

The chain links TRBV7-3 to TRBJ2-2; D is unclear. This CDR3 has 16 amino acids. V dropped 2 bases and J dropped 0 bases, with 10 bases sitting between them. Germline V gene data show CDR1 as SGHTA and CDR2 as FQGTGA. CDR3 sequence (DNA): TGTGCCAGCAGCTTACAGGCTAGATCGAACACCGGGGAGCTGTTTTTT. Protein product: CASSLQARSNTGELFF.

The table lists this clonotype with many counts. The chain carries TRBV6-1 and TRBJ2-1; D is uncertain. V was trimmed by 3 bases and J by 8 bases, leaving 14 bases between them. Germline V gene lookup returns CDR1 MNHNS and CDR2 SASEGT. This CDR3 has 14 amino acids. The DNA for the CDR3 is TGTGCCAGCAGTGAGCTGGGTTTGAACGATGAGCAGTTCTTC. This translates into CASSELGLNDEQFF.

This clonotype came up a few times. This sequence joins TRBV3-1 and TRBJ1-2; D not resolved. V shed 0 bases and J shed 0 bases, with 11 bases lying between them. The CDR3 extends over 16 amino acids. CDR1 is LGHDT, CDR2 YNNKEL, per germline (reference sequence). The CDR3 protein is CASSQDFTSANYGYTF. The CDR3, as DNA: TGTGCCAGCAGCCAAGATTTTACATCAGCTAACTATGGCTACACCTTC.

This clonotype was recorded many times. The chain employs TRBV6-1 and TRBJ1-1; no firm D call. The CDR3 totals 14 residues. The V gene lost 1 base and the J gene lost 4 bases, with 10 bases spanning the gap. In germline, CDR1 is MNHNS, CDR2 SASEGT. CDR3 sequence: CASSEEGGGTEAFF. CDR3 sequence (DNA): TGTGCCAGCAGTGAAGAGGGTGGAGGCACTGAAGCTTTCTTT.

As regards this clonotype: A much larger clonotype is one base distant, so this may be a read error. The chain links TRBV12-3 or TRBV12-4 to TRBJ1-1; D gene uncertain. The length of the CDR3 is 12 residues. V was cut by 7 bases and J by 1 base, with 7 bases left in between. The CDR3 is CASTERNTEAFF. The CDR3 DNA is TGTGCCAGCACCGAACGGAACACTGAAGCTTTCTTT.

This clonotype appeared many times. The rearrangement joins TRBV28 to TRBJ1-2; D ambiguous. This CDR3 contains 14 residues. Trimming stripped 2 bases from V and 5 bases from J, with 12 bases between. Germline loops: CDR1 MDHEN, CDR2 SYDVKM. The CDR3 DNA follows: TGTGCCAGCAGTTTAGGAGAGGGAGGATATGGCTACACCTTC. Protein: CASSLGEGGYGYTF.

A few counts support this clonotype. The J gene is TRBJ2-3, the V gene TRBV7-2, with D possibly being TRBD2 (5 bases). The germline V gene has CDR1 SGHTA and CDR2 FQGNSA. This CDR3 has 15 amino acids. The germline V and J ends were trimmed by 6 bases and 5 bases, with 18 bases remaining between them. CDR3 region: CASSFRRGSRDTQYF. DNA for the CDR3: TGTGCCAGCAGTTTCCGGCGCGGGTCGAGAGATACGCAGTATTTT.